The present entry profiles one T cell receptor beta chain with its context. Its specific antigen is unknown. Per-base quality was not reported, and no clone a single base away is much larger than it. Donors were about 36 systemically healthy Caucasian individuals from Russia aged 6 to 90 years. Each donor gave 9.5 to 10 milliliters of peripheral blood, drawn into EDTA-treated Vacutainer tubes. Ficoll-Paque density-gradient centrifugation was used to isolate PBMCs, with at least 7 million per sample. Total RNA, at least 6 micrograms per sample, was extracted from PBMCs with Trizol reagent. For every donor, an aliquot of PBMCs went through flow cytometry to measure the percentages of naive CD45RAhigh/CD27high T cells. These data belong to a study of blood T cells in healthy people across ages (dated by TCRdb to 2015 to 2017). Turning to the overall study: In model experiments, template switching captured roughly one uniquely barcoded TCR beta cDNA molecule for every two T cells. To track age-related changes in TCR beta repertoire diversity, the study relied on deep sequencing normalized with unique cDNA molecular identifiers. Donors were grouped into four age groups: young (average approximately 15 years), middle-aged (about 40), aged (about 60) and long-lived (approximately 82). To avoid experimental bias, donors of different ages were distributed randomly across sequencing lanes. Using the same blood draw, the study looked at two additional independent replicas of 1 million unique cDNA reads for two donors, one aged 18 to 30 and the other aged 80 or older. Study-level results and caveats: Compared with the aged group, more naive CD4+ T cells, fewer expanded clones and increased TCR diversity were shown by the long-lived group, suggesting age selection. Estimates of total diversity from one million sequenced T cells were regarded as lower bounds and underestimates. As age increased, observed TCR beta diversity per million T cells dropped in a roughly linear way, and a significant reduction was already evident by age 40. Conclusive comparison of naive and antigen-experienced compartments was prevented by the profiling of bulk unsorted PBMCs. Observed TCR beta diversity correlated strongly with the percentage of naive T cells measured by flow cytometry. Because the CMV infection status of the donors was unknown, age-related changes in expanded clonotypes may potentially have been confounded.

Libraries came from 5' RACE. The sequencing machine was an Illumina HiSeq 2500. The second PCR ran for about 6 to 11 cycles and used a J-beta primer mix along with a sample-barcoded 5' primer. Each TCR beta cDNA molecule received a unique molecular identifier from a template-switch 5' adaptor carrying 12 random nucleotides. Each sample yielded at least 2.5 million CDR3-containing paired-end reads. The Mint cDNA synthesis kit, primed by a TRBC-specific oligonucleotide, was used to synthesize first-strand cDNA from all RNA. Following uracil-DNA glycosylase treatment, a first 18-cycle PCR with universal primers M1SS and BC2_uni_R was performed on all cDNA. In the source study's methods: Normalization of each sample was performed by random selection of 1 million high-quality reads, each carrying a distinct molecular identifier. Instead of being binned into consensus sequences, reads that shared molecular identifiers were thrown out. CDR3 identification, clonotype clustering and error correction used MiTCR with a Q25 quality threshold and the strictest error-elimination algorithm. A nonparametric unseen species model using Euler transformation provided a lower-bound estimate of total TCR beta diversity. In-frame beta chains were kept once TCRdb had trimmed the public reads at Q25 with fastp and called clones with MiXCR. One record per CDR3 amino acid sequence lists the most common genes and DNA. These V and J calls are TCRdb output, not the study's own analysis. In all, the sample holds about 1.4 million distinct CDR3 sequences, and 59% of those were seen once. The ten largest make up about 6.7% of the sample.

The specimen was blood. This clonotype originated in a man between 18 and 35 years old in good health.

In nucleotide form, the sequence is TGCAGTGCGACCGAGACAGGGGTGGGGGGTTACAATGAGCAGTTCTTC. This is translated as CSATETGVGGYNEQFF. This chain is built from TRBV20-1 and TRBJ2-1; 8 of the junction bases match TRBD1. The CDR3 holds 16 amino acids from the cysteine to the phenylalanine. Only CDR3 DNA remains: 48 bases, in frame from the first base. V lost 6 bases and J lost 4 bases, and the count of bases not matched to a germline gene is 14. Reading the germline V gene (reference sequence) gives CDR1 DFQATT and CDR2 SNEGSKA.